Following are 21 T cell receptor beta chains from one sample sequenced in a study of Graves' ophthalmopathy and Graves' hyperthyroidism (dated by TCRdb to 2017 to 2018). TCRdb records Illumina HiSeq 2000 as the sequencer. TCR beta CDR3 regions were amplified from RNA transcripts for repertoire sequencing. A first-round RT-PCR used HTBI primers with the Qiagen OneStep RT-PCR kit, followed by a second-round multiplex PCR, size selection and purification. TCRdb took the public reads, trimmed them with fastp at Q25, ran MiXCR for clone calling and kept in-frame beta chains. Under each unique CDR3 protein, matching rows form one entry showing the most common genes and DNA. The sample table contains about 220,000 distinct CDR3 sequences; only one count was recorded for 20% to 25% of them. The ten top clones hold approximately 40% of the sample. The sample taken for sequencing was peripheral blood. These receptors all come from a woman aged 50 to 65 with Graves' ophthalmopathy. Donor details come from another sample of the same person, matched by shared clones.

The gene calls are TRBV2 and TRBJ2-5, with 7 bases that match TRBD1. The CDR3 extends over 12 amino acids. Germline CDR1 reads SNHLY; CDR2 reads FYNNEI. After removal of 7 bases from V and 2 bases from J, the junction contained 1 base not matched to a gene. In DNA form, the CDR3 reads TGTGCCAGCAAACAGGGGCAAGAGACCCAGTACTTC. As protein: CASKQGQETQYF. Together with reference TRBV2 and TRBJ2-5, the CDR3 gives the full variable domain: EPEVTQTPSHQVTQMGQEVILRCVPISNHLYFYWYRQILGQKVEFLVSFYNNEISEKSEIFDDQFSVERPDGSNFTLKIRSTKLEDSAMYFCASKQGQETQYFGPGTRLLVL.

The CDR3 region is CASSQRGQFRYTF. CDR3 sequence (DNA): TGTGCCAGCAGCCAACGGGGGCAGTTCCGCTACACCTTC. The chain joins TRBV3-1 to TRBJ1-2; D may be TRBD1 (6 bases). The CDR3 loop spans 13 amino acids. CDR1 is LGHDT and CDR2 is YNNKEL in the germline V gene (reference sequence). The V end was cut by 2 bases, the J end by 9 bases, with 13 bases between.

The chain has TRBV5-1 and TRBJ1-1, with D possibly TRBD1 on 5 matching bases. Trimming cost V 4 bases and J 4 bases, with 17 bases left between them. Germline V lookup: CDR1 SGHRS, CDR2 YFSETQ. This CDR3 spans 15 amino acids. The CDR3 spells CASSLGAWRGTEAFF. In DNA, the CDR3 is TGCGCCAGCAGCCTGGGTGCTTGGAGGGGCACTGAAGCTTTCTTT.

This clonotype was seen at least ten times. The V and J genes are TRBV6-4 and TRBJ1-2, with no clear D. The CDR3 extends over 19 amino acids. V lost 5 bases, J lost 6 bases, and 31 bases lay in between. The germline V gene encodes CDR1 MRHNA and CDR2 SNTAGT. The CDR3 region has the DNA TGTGCCAGCAGTCCGAACCTTAGGAAGACTCAACACGCTACCCATGGCTACACCTTC. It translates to CASSPNLRKTQHATHGYTF.

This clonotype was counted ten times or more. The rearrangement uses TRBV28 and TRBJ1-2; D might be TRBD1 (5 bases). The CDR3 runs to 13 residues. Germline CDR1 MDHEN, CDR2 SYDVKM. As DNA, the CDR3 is TGTGCTAGCTCAGGACAAACCAACTATGGCTACACCTTC. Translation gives CASSGQTNYGYTF.

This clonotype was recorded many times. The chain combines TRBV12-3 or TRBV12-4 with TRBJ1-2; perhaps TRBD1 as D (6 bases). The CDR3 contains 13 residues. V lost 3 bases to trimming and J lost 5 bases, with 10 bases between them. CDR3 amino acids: CASSFGGGYGYTF. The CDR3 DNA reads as TGTGCCAGCAGTTTTGGAGGGGGATATGGCTACACCTTC.

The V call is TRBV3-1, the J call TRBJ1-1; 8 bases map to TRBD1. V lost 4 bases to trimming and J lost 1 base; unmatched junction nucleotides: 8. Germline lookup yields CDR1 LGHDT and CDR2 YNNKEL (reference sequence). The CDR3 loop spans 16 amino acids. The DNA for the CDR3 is TGTGCCAGCAGCCGAAGGACAGGGAATGGGAACACTGAAGCTTTCTTT. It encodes CASSRRTGNGNTEAFF.

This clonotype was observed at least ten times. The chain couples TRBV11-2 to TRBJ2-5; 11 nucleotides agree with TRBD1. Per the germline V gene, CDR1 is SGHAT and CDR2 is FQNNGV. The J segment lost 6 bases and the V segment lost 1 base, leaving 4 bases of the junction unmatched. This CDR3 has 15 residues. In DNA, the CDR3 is TGTGCCAGCAGCTTAGGGACAGGGGGCCGGAAGACCCAGTACTTC. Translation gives CASSLGTGGRKTQYF. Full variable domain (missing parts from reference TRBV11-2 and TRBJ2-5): EAGVAQSPRYKIIEKRQSVAFWCNPISGHATLYWYQQILGQGPKLLIQFQNNGVVDDSQLPKDRFSAERLKGVDSTLKIQPAKLEDSAVYLCASSLGTGGRKTQYFGPGTRLLVL.

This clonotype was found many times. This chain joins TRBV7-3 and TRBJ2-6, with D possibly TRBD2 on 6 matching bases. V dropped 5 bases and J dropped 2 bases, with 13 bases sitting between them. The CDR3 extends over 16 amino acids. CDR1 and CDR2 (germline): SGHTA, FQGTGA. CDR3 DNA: TGTGCCAGCAGCCTCGGCCCGGGAGCTGGGGCCAACGTCCTGACTTTC. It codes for CASSLGPGAGANVLTF.

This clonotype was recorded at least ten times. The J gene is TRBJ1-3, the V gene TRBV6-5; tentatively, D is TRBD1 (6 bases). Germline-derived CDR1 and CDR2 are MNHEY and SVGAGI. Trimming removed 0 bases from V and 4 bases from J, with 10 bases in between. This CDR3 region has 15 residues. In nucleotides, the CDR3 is TGTGCCAGCAGTTACTCCGCGGGGGCCGGAAACACCATATATTTT. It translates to CASSYSAGAGNTIYF.

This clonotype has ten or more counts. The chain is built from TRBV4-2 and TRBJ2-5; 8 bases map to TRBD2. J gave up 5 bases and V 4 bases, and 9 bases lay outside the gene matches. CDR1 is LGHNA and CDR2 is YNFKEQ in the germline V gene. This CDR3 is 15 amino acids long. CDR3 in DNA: TGTGCCAGCAGCCTAACCCTTAGCGGGACGGAGACCCAGTACTTC. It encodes CASSLTLSGTETQYF.

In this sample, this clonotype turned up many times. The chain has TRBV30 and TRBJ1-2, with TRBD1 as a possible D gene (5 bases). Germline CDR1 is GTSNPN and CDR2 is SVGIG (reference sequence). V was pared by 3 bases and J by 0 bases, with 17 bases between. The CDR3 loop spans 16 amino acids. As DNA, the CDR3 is TGTGCCTGGAGGGGGTCCCGGGGGACGGCTAACTATGGCTACACCTTC. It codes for CAWRGSRGTANYGYTF.

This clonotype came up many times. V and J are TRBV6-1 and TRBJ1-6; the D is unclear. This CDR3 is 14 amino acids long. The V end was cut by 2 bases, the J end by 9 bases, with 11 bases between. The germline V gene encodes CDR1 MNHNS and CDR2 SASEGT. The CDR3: CASSERDRASPLHF. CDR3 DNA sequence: TGTGCCAGCAGTGAAAGGGATCGGGCTTCACCCCTCCACTTT.

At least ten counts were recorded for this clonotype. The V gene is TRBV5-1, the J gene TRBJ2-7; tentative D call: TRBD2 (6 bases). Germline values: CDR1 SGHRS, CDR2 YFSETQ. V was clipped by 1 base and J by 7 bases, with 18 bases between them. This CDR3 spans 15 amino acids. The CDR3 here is CASSLTQGGLGEQYF. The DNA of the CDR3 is TGCGCCAGCAGCTTGACCCAGGGAGGTTTGGGGGAGCAGTACTTC.

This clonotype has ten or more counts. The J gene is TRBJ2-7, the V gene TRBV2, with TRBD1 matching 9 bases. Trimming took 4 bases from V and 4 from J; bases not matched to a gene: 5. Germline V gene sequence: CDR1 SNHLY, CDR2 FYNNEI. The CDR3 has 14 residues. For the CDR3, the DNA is TGTGCCAGCAGTGGGGACAGGGTCCCGTACGAGCAGTACTTC. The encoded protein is CASSGDRVPYEQYF.

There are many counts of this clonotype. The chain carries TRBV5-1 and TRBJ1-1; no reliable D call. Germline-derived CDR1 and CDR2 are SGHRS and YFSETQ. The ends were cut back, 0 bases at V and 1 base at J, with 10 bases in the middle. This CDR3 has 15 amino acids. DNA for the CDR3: TGCGCCAGCAGCTTGGCCGAGGTCTGGAACACTGAAGCTTTCTTT. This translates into CASSLAEVWNTEAFF.

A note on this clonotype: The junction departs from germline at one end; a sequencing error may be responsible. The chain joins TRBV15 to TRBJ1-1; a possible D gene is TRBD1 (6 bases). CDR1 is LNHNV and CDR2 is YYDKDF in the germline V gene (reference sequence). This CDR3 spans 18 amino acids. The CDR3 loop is CATSSDLFGQTMNTEAFF. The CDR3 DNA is TGTGCCACCAGCAGTGATCTGTTCGGACAGACCATGAACACTGAAGCCTTCTTT.

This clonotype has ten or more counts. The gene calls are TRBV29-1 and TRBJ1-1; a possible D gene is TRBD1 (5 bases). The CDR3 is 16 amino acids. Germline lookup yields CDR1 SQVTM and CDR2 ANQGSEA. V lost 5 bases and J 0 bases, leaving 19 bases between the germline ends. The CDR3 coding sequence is TGCAGCGTTTCGGGCAGGGCGGGGGGAATGAACACTGAAGCTTTCTTT. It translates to CSVSGRAGGMNTEAFF.

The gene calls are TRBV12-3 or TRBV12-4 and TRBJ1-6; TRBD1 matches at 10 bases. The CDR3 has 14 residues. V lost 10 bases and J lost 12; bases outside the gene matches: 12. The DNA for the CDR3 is TGTGCCAACCTCCGGGACAGGGGTTATTTACCCCTCCACTTT. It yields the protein CANLRDRGYLPLHF.

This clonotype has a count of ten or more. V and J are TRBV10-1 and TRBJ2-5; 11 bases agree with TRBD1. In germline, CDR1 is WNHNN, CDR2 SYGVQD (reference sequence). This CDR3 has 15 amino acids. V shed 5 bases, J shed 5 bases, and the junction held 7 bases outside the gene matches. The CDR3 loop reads CASSPRTGGHETQYF. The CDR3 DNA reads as TGCGCCAGCAGTCCCAGGACAGGGGGCCACGAGACCCAGTACTTC.

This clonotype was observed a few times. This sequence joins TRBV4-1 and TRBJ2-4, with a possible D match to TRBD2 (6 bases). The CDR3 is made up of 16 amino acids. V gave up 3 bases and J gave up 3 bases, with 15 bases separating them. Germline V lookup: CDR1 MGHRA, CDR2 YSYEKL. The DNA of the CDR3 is TGCGCCAGCAGCCAGGCCCTAGGAGGGAGCAAAAACATTCAGTACTTC. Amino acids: CASSQALGGSKNIQYF.